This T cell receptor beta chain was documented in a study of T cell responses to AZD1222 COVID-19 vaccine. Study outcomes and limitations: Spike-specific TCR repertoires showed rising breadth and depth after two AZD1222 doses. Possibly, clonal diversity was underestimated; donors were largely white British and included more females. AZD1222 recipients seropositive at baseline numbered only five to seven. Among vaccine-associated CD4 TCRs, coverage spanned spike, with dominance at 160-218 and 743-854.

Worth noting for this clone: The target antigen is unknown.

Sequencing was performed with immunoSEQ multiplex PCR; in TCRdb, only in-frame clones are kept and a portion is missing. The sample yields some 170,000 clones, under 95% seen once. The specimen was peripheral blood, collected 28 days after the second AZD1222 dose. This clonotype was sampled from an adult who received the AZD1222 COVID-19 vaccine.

CDR3 region: CASSRLRGGGYNEQFF. The CDR3 DNA is TGTGCCAGCAGCCGCCTAAGAGGCGGGGGTTACAATGAGCAGTTCTTC. The chain recombines TRBV11-2 with TRBJ2-1; TRBD2 agrees at 7 bases. The trim removed 5 bases at V and 4 bases at J, leaving 11 bases unmatched. CDR3 size: 16 residues. Germline V gene lookup returns CDR1 SGHAT and CDR2 FQNNGV. The full variable domain, in which reference TRBV11-2 and TRBJ2-1 provide the parts outside the CDR3, is EAGVAQSPRYKIIEKRQSVAFWCNPISGHATLYWYQQILGQGPKLLIQFQNNGVVDDSQLPKDRFSAERLKGVDSTLKIQPAKLEDSAVYLCASSRLRGGGYNEQFFGPGTRLTVL.